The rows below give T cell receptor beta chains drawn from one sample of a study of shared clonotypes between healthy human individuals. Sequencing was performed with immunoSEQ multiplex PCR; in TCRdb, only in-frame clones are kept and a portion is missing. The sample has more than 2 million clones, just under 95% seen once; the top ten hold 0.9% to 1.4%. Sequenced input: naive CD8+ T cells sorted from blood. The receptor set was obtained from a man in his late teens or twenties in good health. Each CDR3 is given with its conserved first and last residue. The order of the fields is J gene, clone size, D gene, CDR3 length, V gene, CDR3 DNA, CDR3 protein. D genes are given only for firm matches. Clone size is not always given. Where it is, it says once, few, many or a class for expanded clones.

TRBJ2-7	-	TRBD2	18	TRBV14	TGTGCCAGCAGCCCGCCTTCCGGGACTAGCGGGACCTCCTACGAGCAGTACTTC	CASSPPSGTSGTSYEQYF
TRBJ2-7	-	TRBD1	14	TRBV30	TGTGCCTGGAGTTACGGGACAGGAGGATACGAGCAGTACTTC	CAWSYGTGGYEQYF
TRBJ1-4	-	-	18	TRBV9	TGTGCCAGCAGCTCCCCTAGGGGGGCGGCAGGACCTAGTGAAAAACTGTTTTTT	CASSSPRGAAGPSEKLFF
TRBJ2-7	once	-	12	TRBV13	TGTGCCAGCAGCTCTGGGAGAGACGAGCAGTACTTC	CASSSGRDEQYF
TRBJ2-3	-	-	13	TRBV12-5	TGTGCTAGTGGTTTGGTACTTCAAGATACGCAGTATTTT	CASGLVLQDTQYF
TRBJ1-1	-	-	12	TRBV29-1	TGCAGCGTTGTTGGTCAGAACACTGAAGCTTTCTTT	CSVVGQNTEAFF
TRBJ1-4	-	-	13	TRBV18	TGTGCCAGCTCCCTAGCAACTAATGAAAAACTGTTTTTT	CASSLATNEKLFF
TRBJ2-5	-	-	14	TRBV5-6	TGTGCCAGCAGCTCGGCGACAGGAGAGGAGACCCAGTACTTC	CASSSATGEETQYF
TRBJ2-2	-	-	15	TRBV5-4	TGTGCCAGCAGCTTGGGGACAGCATACACCGGGGAGCTGTTTTTT	CASSLGTAYTGELFF
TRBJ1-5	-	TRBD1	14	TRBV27	TGTGCCAGCAGTTTACAGGGGGCGAGTCAGCCCCAGCATTTT	CASSLQGASQPQHF
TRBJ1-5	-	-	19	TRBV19	TGTGCCAGTAGTATTGAGGAGTCCAGGCGCCTTAATAGCAATCAGCCCCAGCATTTT	CASSIEESRRLNSNQPQHF
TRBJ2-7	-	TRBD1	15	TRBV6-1	TGTGCCAGCAGTGAAGGGGGGACAGGGAAGTACGAGCAGTACTTC	CASSEGGTGKYEQYF
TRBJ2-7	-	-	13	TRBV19	TGTGCCAGTAGTATGGTGCTAGGGGGCGAGCAGTACTTC	CASSMVLGGEQYF
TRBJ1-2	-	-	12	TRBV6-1	TGTGCCAGCGTAACTAACAACTATGGCTACACCTTC	CASVTNNYGYTF
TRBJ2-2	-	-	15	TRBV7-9	TGTGCCAGCAGCCCCGCGGCAGGGGGGACCGGGGAGCTGTTTTTT	CASSPAAGGTGELFF
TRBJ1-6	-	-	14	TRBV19	TGTGCCAGTAGTATAGGAGGCTTACATTCACCCCTCCACTTT	CASSIGGLHSPLHF
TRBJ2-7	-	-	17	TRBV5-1	TGCGCCAGCAGCTTGGAGATGGGGGCCGGCAGCTCCTACGAGCAGTACTTC	CASSLEMGAGSSYEQYF
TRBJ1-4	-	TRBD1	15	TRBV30	TGTGCCTGGAGTGTACTGGGGACAGTTAATGAAAAACTGTTTTTT	CAWSVLGTVNEKLFF
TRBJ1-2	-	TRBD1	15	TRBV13	TGTGCCAGCAGTTCCGGGACAGGAGACTTTTATGGCTACACCTTC	CASSSGTGDFYGYTF